Following are 26 T cell receptor beta chains from one sample sequenced in a study of vaccination effects on CD4 cells after COVID-19 (dated by TCRdb to the early 2020s). Antigens of these TCRs are unknown. The protocol used for the library was the immunoSEQ multiplex PCR assay. TCRdb re-hosts the immuneACCESS table, in-frame sequences only. Its copies lack some clones; in the studies checked, an unresolved V gene accounts for under half of them, and the cause for the rest is not known. This sample has tens of thousands of clones in its table, and around 80% of those were observed once. 5.5% to 7.5% of the sample is taken by the ten largest. To identify antigen-specific CD4+ T cell clonotypes by their expansion, the ViraFEST assay first stimulated PBMC with viral peptide pools and then applied TCR sequencing. After 10 to 11 days of culture, CD4+ T cells were isolated with the EasySep CD4+ T cell isolation kit. Two doses of either the BNT162b2 or the mRNA-1273 mRNA SARS-CoV-2 vaccine were administered to participants.

The sample consisted of CD4+ T cells from PBMCs cultured with SARS-CoV-2 spike peptides, taken after COVID-19 vaccination. The label giving this sample's cell subset or site can be read as: SARS-CoV-2 spike overlapping peptide pool stimulation. The source of these receptors is a human donor who received a COVID-19 vaccine. Some clones in this sample may be carry-over from other donors' samples.

CDR3 residues: CASSWRGLAGGRTDTQYF. CDR3 DNA: TGTGCCAGCAGCTGGAGGGGACTAGCGGGGGGCCGCACAGATACGCAGTATTTT. The gene calls are TRBV5-8 and TRBJ2-3, with TRBD2 matching 15 bases. V lost 3 bases, J lost 1 base, and 6 bases stayed unmatched. Germline CDR1 SGHTS, CDR2 YDEGEE. CDR3 size: 18 residues.

The genes are TRBV24-1 and TRBJ2-3; a possible D gene is TRBD1 (6 bases). Trimming shortened V by 4 bases and J by 2 bases, and 15 bases separated the two germline ends. This CDR3 spans 16 amino acids. Per germline, CDR1 KGHDR and CDR2 SFDVKD. The CDR3 loop is CATSDPGGQTTDTQYF. CDR3 sequence (DNA): TGTGCCACCAGTGACCCGGGTGGACAGACCACAGATACGCAGTATTTT.

This clone appeared once. The V call is TRBV2, the J call TRBJ2-7; no clear D gene. The germline gives CDR1 SNHLY, CDR2 FYNNEI. Trimming stripped 2 bases from V and 3 bases from J, with 14 bases between. The CDR3 consists of 15 residues. CDR3 DNA: TGTGCCAGCAGTGAAACCCCGAATTGGGACTACGAGCAGTACGTC. Translating gives CASSETPNWDYEQYV.

This rearrangement joins TRBV6-5 to TRBJ1-2; 8 positions match TRBD1. The CDR3 is 13 residues long. Germline V gene lookup returns CDR1 MNHEY and CDR2 SVGAGI. Trimming at V came to 6 bases and at J to 2 bases, leaving 2 bases not matched to a gene. The CDR3 DNA follows: TGTGCCAGCAGATCAGGGGGCAACTATGGCTACACCTTC. Protein sequence: CASRSGGNYGYTF.

J is TRBJ2-3 and V is TRBV29-1; D is possibly TRBD2 (6 bases). There are 12 residues in the CDR3. Per the germline V gene, CDR1 is SQVTM and CDR2 is ANQGSEA. V was trimmed by 5 bases and J by 5 bases, leaving 11 bases between them. This CDR3 reads CSVSGGGDTQYF. The CDR3 DNA sequence: TGCAGCGTTTCCGGGGGAGGAGATACGCAGTATTTT.

In its sample, this clone was seen a few times. The chain has TRBV28 and TRBJ2-7; D uncertain. Trimming cost V 2 bases and J 4 bases, with 9 bases left between them. The CDR3 length is 13 residues. In germline, CDR1 is MDHEN, CDR2 SYDVKM. Written as DNA, the CDR3 is TGTGCCAGCAGTTTAACAGCGAATTACGAGCAGTACGTC. This sequence encodes CASSLTANYEQYV.

This chain connects TRBV18 to TRBJ2-4, with 8 positions matching TRBD1. V dropped 3 bases and J dropped 7; count of bases not matched to a gene: 5. Germline V gives CDR1 KGHSH, CDR2 LQKENI. CDR3 length equals 14 residues. CDR3 amino acids: CASSPGTGGNIQYF. The CDR3 DNA is TGTGCCAGCTCACCGGGAACAGGGGGTAACATTCAGTACTTC.

The gene calls are TRBV18 and TRBJ2-3, with 7 bases matching TRBD1. The CDR3 loop spans 16 amino acids. CDR1 and CDR2 (germline): KGHSH, LQKENI. V lost 3 bases, J lost 5 bases, and 11 bases stayed unmatched. Here the CDR3 DNA reads TGTGCCAGCTCACCCTGGACAGGACCTGAAGGAGATACGCAGTATTTT. This encodes CASSPWTGPEGDTQYF.

There are a few counts of this clone. The rearrangement links TRBV7-3 to TRBJ1-2; D unclear. The germline V and J ends were trimmed by 5 bases and 4 bases, with 11 bases remaining between them. CDR1 is SGHTA, CDR2 FQGTGA, per germline. The CDR3 is 13 residues long. The CDR3 spells CASSEPGLYGYTF. The CDR3, as DNA: TGTGCCAGCAGCGAACCGGGCCTCTATGGCTACACCTTC.

V gene TRBV7-3 combines with J gene TRBJ2-5, with TRBD1 identical over 9 bases. V gave up 5 bases and J gave up 4 bases; unmatched junction bases: 5. The CDR3 runs 14 residues. CDR1 is SGHTA, CDR2 FQGTGA, per germline. The CDR3 DNA reads TGTGCCAGCAGCCCAACAGGGGGCCGAGAGACCCAGTACTTC. This translates into CASSPTGGRETQYF.

The J gene is TRBJ1-1, the V gene TRBV15, with D possibly matching TRBD1 (5 bases). The CDR3 runs to 15 residues. Trimming left V 1 base short and J 1 base short, with 10 bases between. CDR1 is LNHNV, CDR2 YYDKDF, per germline (reference sequence). The CDR3 loop is CATSRGGTGNTEAFF. CDR3 in DNA: TGTGCCACCAGCAGAGGAGGGACTGGGAACACTGAAGCTTTCTTT. Based on the CDR3 plus reference TRBV15 and TRBJ1-1, the full variable domain is DAMVIQNPRYQVTQFGKPVTLSCSQTLNHNVMYWYQQKSSQAPKLLFHYYDKDFNNEADTPDNFQSRRPNTSFCFLDIRSPGLGDTAMYLCATSRGGTGNTEAFFGQGTRLTVV.

The V gene is TRBV7-8, the J gene TRBJ2-2; 8 positions agree with TRBD1. The CDR3 covers 15 residues. The germline CDR1 and CDR2 sequences are SGHVS and FQNEAQ. The V segment lost 4 bases and the J segment 6 bases; nucleotides outside the gene matches: 7. CDR3 protein: CASSSLDRESGELFF. CDR3 DNA: TGTGCCAGCAGCTCCCTGGACAGGGAATCCGGGGAGCTGTTTTTT. The full variable domain, rest sourced from reference TRBV7-8 and TRBJ2-2, is GAGVSQSPRYKVAKRGQDVALRCDPISGHVSLFWYQQALGQGPEFLTYFQNEAQLDKSGLPSDRFFAERPEGSVSTLKIQRTQQEDSAVYLCASSSLDRESGELFFGEGSRLTVL.

There are a few counts of this clone. This chain links TRBV19 with TRBJ1-6; tentatively, D is TRBD1 (6 bases). The germline gives CDR1 LNHDA, CDR2 SQIVND (reference sequence). CDR3 length: 14 amino acids. The V end was cut by 6 bases, the J end by 6 bases, with 12 bases between. The CDR3 DNA reads as TGTGCCAGTAGCCCTAACAGGGCTAATTCACCCCTCCACTTT. As protein: CASSPNRANSPLHF.

The chain couples TRBV19 to TRBJ1-5, with D unresolved. In germline, CDR1 is LNHDA, CDR2 SQIVND (reference sequence). The V and J ends lost 3 bases and 0 bases respectively, with 12 bases between them. The CDR3 is 16 amino acids. In DNA form, the CDR3 reads TGTGCCAGTAGTATTCGGGGTGACGGTAGCAATCAGCCCCAGCATTTT. Amino acids: CASSIRGDGSNQPQHF.

This sequence joins TRBV15 and TRBJ1-2; D is undetermined. The germline V gene encodes CDR1 LNHNV and CDR2 YYDKDF (reference sequence). The CDR3 length is 14 residues. V was shortened by 5 bases and J by 0 bases, with 10 bases between the two germline ends. This CDR3 is CATSPSLANYGYTF. CDR3 sequence (DNA): TGTGCCACCAGCCCCTCCTTGGCTAACTATGGCTACACCTTC. The whole variable domain, filled in from reference TRBV15 and TRBJ1-2, reads DAMVIQNPRYQVTQFGKPVTLSCSQTLNHNVMYWYQQKSSQAPKLLFHYYDKDFNNEADTPDNFQSRRPNTSFCFLDIRSPGLGDTAMYLCATSPSLANYGYTFGSGTRLTVV.

The chain employs TRBV12-5 and TRBJ2-5; D ambiguous. This CDR3 region has 11 residues. V shed 3 bases and J shed 5 bases, with 4 bases lying between them. CDR1 is LGHNT and CDR2 is FRNRAP in the germline V gene. The CDR3 DNA is TGTGCTAGTGGTTTCAGGGAGACCCAGTACTTC. Encoded protein: CASGFRETQYF.

This clone was recorded only once. The chain recombines TRBV5-1 with TRBJ2-5; D not certain. Germline values: CDR1 SGHRS, CDR2 YFSETQ. V was clipped by 4 bases and J by 2 bases, with 3 bases between them. The CDR3 is 11 residues long. DNA of the CDR3: TGCGCCAGCAGCCGACAAGAGACCCAGTACTTC. Encoded protein: CASSRQETQYF.

V gene TRBV20-1 combines with J gene TRBJ1-1; D is ambiguous. The V gene's germline CDR1 is DFQATT and CDR2 SNEGSKA (reference sequence). The CDR3 covers 11 residues. The V gene lost 3 bases and the J gene lost 2 bases, with 4 bases spanning the gap. The CDR3: CSASHNTEAFF. The CDR3 DNA reads TGCAGTGCTAGTCACAACACTGAAGCTTTCTTT.

The genes are TRBV10-3 and TRBJ1-5, with 7 bases fitting TRBD1. J was trimmed by 6 bases and V by 2 bases; bases with no gene match: 4. Germline CDR1 and CDR2: ENHRY and SYGVKD. There are 14 residues in the CDR3. DNA for the CDR3: TGTGCCATCAGTGAGCCAGGGGGATCTCAGCCCCAGCATTTT. Translation gives CAISEPGGSQPQHF.

The V and J genes are TRBV7-2 and TRBJ2-3; 9 positions agree with TRBD2. The CDR3 covers 17 residues. The V segment lost 1 base and the J segment 0 bases; nucleotides outside the gene matches: 5. Germline-derived CDR1 and CDR2 are SGHTA and FQGNSA. The CDR3 sequence: CASSLVMAGGSTDTQYF. DNA of the CDR3: TGTGCCAGCAGCTTAGTTATGGCGGGGGGGAGCACAGATACGCAGTATTTT.

The gene calls are TRBV7-2 and TRBJ1-6; D unresolved. The germline gives CDR1 SGHTA, CDR2 FQGNSA. The CDR3 extends over 14 amino acids. Trimming cost V 1 base and J 6 bases, with 7 bases left between them. The CDR3, as DNA: TGTGCCAGCAGCTTAGGACTGTTTAATTCACCCCTCCACTTT. It is translated as CASSLGLFNSPLHF.

The CDR3 loop is CASSLPDRGLSNTEAFF. DNA for the CDR3: TGTGCCAGCAGCTTGCCCGACAGGGGGCTATCCAACACTGAAGCTTTCTTT. J is TRBJ1-1 and V is TRBV5-8, with 10 bases matching TRBD1. The CDR3 consists of 17 residues. Germline V gene data show CDR1 as SGHTS and CDR2 as YDEGEE. V was pared by 1 base and J by 2 bases, with 8 bases of the junction left unmatched.

V usage is TRBV5-1 and J usage is TRBJ2-3, with 8 bases that match TRBD1. The CDR3 has 15 residues. CDR1 SGHRS and CDR2 YFSETQ come from the germline V gene. V trimming: 0 bases; J trimming: 6 bases; junction bases outside the gene matches: 6. CDR3 sequence: CASSLAGQGADTQYF. The CDR3 nucleotides are TGCGCCAGCAGCTTGGCCGGGCAGGGGGCTGATACGCAGTATTTT.

This chain uses TRBV9 with TRBJ2-3; weak D call: TRBD2 (7 bases). The germline gives CDR1 SGDLS, CDR2 YYNGEE. Between the trimmed V and J ends, which lost 4 bases and 4 bases, there was a span of 16 bases. This CDR3 comprises 15 residues. In DNA, the CDR3 is TGTGCCAGCAGCTCCCTTGGGGGGGCCGCAGATACGCAGTATTTT. This encodes CASSSLGGAADTQYF.

V and J are TRBV5-1 and TRBJ1-1; D is undetermined. CDR3 length: 14 residues. Trimming took 0 bases from V and 6 from J, leaving 12 bases between them. The germline V gene encodes CDR1 SGHRS and CDR2 YFSETQ. The CDR3 DNA is TGCGCCAGCAGCTTGGGTAATCTAAATGCTGAAGCTTTCTTT. Translating it yields CASSLGNLNAEAFF. Combining the CDR3 with reference TRBV5-1 and TRBJ1-1 gives the whole variable domain KAGVTQTPRYLIKTRGQQVTLSCSPISGHRSVSWYQQTPGQGLQFLFEYFSETQRNKGNFPGRFSGRQFSNSRSEMNVSTLELGDSALYLCASSLGNLNAEAFFGQGTRLTVV.

V usage is TRBV7-2 and J usage is TRBJ1-1, with a possible D match to TRBD1 (6 bases). Trimming cost V 5 bases and J 0 bases, with 10 bases left between them. Germline V gene data show CDR1 as SGHTA and CDR2 as FQGNSA. CDR3 length equals 14 residues. DNA for the CDR3: TGTGCCAGCAGCCCCGGACAGTTGAACACTGAAGCTTTCTTT. Residues: CASSPGQLNTEAFF.